The present entry profiles one TCR beta chain with its context. It was with 60 Vbeta and 13 Jbeta primers that the PCR ran. The assay was immunoSEQ multiplex PCR, and TCRdb's table has in-frame clones only and misses some. The table has some 110,000 clones, 77% seen once. The sample originates from a study of cytomegalovirus exposure and HLA in healthy donors. The ends lost 8 bases at V and 4 bases at J; junction bases unmatched: 5. Germline V gives CDR1 SNHLY, CDR2 FYNNEI. The CDR3 sequence is 13 residues long. This clonotype originated in a man over 45 in good health and CMV-seropositive. The chain has TRBV2 and TRBJ2-1; 7 bases are shared with TRBD1. The sequencing input was PBMCs. In DNA, the CDR3 is TGTGCCAGCGACAGGGACAGTTACAATGAGCAGTTCTTC. Amino acids: CASDRDSYNEQFF.